Included here is one T cell receptor beta chain sequence, with context. Its antigen is not yet known. No much larger clone exists at a distance of one base, and base qualities are not known. Libraries came from the immunoSEQ multiplex PCR assay. For the multiplex PCR, a mixture combining 60 forward primers for TCR Vbeta segments and 13 reverse primers for TCR Jbeta segments was used. Amplification of the CDR3 region of rearranged TCR beta genes was performed with a multiplex PCR assay on genomic DNA. Amplified TCR beta libraries were sequenced as 87-base-pair reads on the Illumina HiSeq System. From the authors' description of their analysis: A later analysis counted about 80 million unique TCR beta chains across the 650 to 700 repertoires, and around 12 million of these chains were shared by at least two donors. A nearest-neighbor algorithm error-corrected the raw reads and collapsed the reads into unique sequences, merging closely related sequences to remove PCR and sequencing errors. To assign V, D and J gene segments, CDR3 sequences were aligned to IMGT reference sequences. For a sequence to be retained, a match of at least six nucleotides to both a V gene segment and a J gene segment was required. A rearrangement counted as productive if the CDR3 had no stop codons and remained in frame with V and J, and every other rearrangement counted as non-productive. CDR3 was defined according to IMGT convention as the region running from the second conserved V-encoded cysteine to the conserved J-encoded phenylalanine. In an earlier analysis of more than 550 of the donors, sequences lacking an unambiguous match to a single V gene segment were excluded. In an earlier analysis of 500 to 750 of the donors, V segments were called functional above 56.7% productive rearrangements and were called segregating when the between-donor standard deviation exceeded 5%. A statistical classification framework was built for diagnosing cytomegalovirus status from the catalog of TCR beta chain sequences. In a later analysis, V and J genes were assigned by comparing TCR nucleotide sequences against IMGT/GENE-DB human TR gene sequences. Using the TCRdist pipeline, a later analysis assigned CDR3 sequences along with most-parsimonious VDJ recombination scenarios. In a later analysis, each TCR beta chain was defined by its CDR3 amino acid sequence together with its V-gene family, and reads lacking a unique V-gene family were excluded. To address suspected cross-contamination and a sequencing artifact, a later analysis removed over 500 highly shared, low-generation-probability nucleotide sequences. In a later analysis, a clonal expansion index was calculated for each public chain from normalized within-repertoire ranks of inferred template counts. In a later analysis, generation probabilities were computed with a VDJ recombination model fitted to out-of-frame rearrangements, and the resulting probabilities were checked against IGoR. Hypergeometric tests were used in a later analysis to score TCR-TCR, TCR-HLA and TCR-CMV co-occurrence, with a repertoire-size bias correction applied to the TCR pairs. To estimate false discovery rates, a later analysis permuted the HLA or CMV assignments 20 times. A later analysis grouped co-occurring TCRs with DBSCAN, adding TCRdist sequence similarity when clustering within HLA-allele-positive subsets. Repertoires with fewer than 30,000 or more than 120,000 public chains were left out of co-occurrence clustering, as were four to six repertoires with anomalous nucleotide sharing. The clones in this table, taken by TCRdb from immuneACCESS, are in-frame only. Not every clone is retained; where verified, under half of the shortfall comes from an unresolved V gene, and the cause of the rest is unknown. That table furnishes V, J and clone size, whereas the DNA furnished D and trimming. The sample table records about 90,000 clones; 70% to 85% of these occur just once. 2.1% of the sample comes from the top ten.

The data originate from a study of cytomegalovirus exposure and HLA in healthy donors (TCRdb year 2017). General notes on the study: In an earlier analysis of roughly 590 of the donors, around 290 Gb of sequence data and 117 million unique TCR beta sequences from about 190 million T cells were reported. Around 320 gigabases of sequencing data and some 85 million unique TCR sequences were included in an early release covering about 700 HLA-typed donors. Of the 398 genotyped donors, about 84% fell in the genetic ancestry cluster associated with self-reported Caucasian donors. The study was designed to test whether signatures of past pathogen exposure could be identified by cataloging public T cell receptors. The study profiled the T cell repertoires of 500 to 800 subjects by immunosequencing and related them to cytomegalovirus serostatus. Along with the approximately 700-subject first cohort, a separate validation cohort of over 90 different subjects was used. To predict cytomegalovirus infection status, the study brought together high-throughput TCR immunosequencing, statistical association of individual TCRs with disease status, and machine learning. A later analysis re-examined previously published TCR beta repertoires from more than 650 donors and added high-resolution HLA genotyping to investigate patterns of TCR occurrence. In the later analysis, no new phenotypic data were used to find candidate immune exposures; instead, reliance was placed on TCR beta sequences and their occurrence across donors. An earlier analysis of approximately 630 of the donors applied high-throughput TCR beta sequencing to assess whether each TCR beta V gene segment acted as functional or pseudogenic. Donor age, sex, ethnicity and CMV serostatus were collected together with the repertoire data. In a later genetic analysis, genome-wide SNP genotypes for about 55% of the roughly 700 donors were used, and that subset was treated as a discovery cohort. Every discovery cohort repertoire had been produced on one sequencing platform. HLA typing included class I and class II loci at four-digit resolution. Typing coverage differed by locus: A, B, C, DRB1 and DQB1 were typed in roughly 620-630 donors, DQA1 in 522, DPA1 in 600 to 610, and DPB1 in roughly 470. Roughly five DR-DQ haplotypes were handled as single units for association and clustering because linkage in the cohort was strong. Across some 400 genotyped donors of the cohort, an average of 235,054 unique TCR beta nucleotide sequences per donor were sequenced, and 15% to 20% of those sequences were non-productive.

Beyond this particular receptor, the publication reports: Over 15 rarely observed V segments, including chromosome 9 orphons, were excluded from the earlier analysis of several hundred of the donors because counts were too low. The sequencing pipeline was judged likely to have produced a cluster of highly shared sequence variants as a technical artifact. An association between a missense DCLRE1C variant and V-gene and J-gene trimming of TCR beta chains was found in a later genetic analysis and replicated in an independent cohort. Most TCR sequences were observed very rarely across donors, whereas some public TCRs were present in many individuals. According to a later analysis, TCR association rates differed among HLA loci, with DRB1 alleles showing the most associated TCRs and HLA-C alleles showing the fewest. According to a later analysis, parvovirus B19, influenza, CMV and Epstein-Barr virus appeared linked to several top co-occurrence clusters. When HLA alleles, especially DR and DQ, strongly co-occurred, TCR associations were difficult to assign to individual alleles. It was suggested by the authors that the approach could potentially be generalized to other disease states and immunological phenotypes. CMV serostatus was the only immune exposure information available for the cohort. The cohort was sequenced for TCR beta chains only, and without alpha or paired-chain data the features that could be detected were limited. Linkage disequilibrium might explain the correlated functional status among segregating V segments, but an unknown experimental factor could not be excluded. Because HLA typing was unavailable for some donors at each locus, only the typed subset was used in association tests. The study listed 150 to 200 TCR beta chains as associated with cytomegalovirus. At a false discovery rate of 0.05, a later analysis linked 15,000 to 20,000 TCR beta sequences to specific HLA alleles. An earlier analysis of approximately 530 of the donors showed that most TCR beta V segments appeared in productive rearrangements either about 87% or about 30% of the time, which broadly matched IMGT annotations. Cytomegalovirus status was reported to be diagnosed by the classifier with high specificity and sensitivity in both the original and validation cohorts. A later analysis found that most CMV-associated TCR beta chains appeared HLA-restricted, with HLA associations seemingly driven largely by CMV exposure. Compared with the 666-donor mean, donors in an Asian-associated ancestry cluster had fewer N-insertions in productive TCRs, according to a later genetic analysis. A later analysis found that HLA-associated TCR beta chains were more clonally expanded and had lower generation probabilities than equally common non-associated chains. Because the 87-base-pair reads could not distinguish some IMGT-functional V segments, including TRBV6-2 and TRBV6-3, those segments were excluded. A further reported finding was that TCR beta sequences accurately predicted the HLA-A and HLA-B alleles for most subjects in the first cohort. Presence/absence analyses assumed roughly uniform sequencing depth across donors, an assumption that may not hold. In vitro tests confirmed that a few of the cytomegalovirus-associated TCR beta chains recognize cytomegalovirus antigens.

CDR1 MDHEN and CDR2 SYDVKM were looked up in the germline V gene. V trim: 4 bases; J trim: 2 bases; unmatched bases: 10. Taken from cysteine to phenylalanine, the CDR3 has 16 residues. Only the CDR3 region is kept as DNA, spanning 48 bases read in frame from base 1. The cohort consisted of some 670 healthy bone marrow donors. Cohort members were all nominally healthy when sampled, although unrecorded immune exposures were likely present. The donor was CMV seronegative and was included in the group of several hundred seronegative cohort members. Each donor provided a peripheral blood sample, and peripheral blood mononuclear cells were used for TCR beta sequencing. Genomic DNA extraction from the blood cell samples was performed with the Qiagen DNeasy Blood Extraction Kit.

The V gene is TRBV28 and the J gene is TRBJ1-1; TRBD1 fits 7 bases in the junction. Sequencing was performed on PBMCs. This receptor was taken from a man younger than 30 in good health and CMV-seronegative. The DNA is as follows: TGTGCCAGCAGTTCACCGGGACAGAAGATAAACACTGAAGCTTTCTTT. It encodes CASSSPGQKINTEAFF. The CDR3 plus the reference TRBV28 and TRBJ1-1 genes for the other parts give the full variable domain: DVKVTQSSRYLVKRTGEKVFLECVQDMDHENMFWYRQDPGLGLRLIYFSYDVKMKEKGDIPEGYSVSREKKERFSLILESASTNQTSMYLCASSSPGQKINTEAFFGQGTRLTVV.